Listed below are T cell receptor beta chains from one sample, sequenced in a study of cytomegalovirus exposure and HLA in healthy donors. The protocol was immunoSEQ multiplex PCR, while the TCRdb copy is restricted to in-frame clones and leaves out a portion. Counted here are about 240,000 clones, 75% to 90% occurring once; the ten biggest clones make up 0.95% to 1.5%. Sample: PBMCs. The receptor source for this set is a woman in her twenties or thirties in good health and CMV-seropositive. The CDR3 runs from the conserved cysteine through the conserved F or W. Each record gives: CDR3 DNA, CDR3 protein, J gene, D gene, clone size, V gene. The D gene is left open where the match is weak. Size values are once, few and many counts, or a class for expanded clones, and some rows have none.

TGTGCCAGCAGTCTCCCCCCGGAGACAGGGGCCTCCTACGAGCAGTACTTC	CASSLPPETGASYEQYF	TRBJ2-7	TRBD1	.	TRBV28
TGTGCCAGTAGTATGGAGCGGGAGCGGAATGAGCAGTTCTTC	CASSMERERNEQFF	TRBJ2-1	TRBD2	.	TRBV19
TGTGCCAGTAGTATAGGAGGGAGGCCCTCCTACGAGCAGTACTTC	CASSIGGRPSYEQYF	TRBJ2-7	.	.	TRBV19
TGTGCCAGCCCTTCGAGGTCCTACGAGCAGTACTTC	CASPSRSYEQYF	TRBJ2-7	.	.	TRBV19
TGCGCCAGCAGCCGGGACTCTAATGAAAAACTGTTTTTT	CASSRDSNEKLFF	TRBJ1-4	.	once	TRBV5-1
TGTGCCACCAGGCTAAGTACGAGCTCTGGAAACACCATATATTTT	CATRLSTSSGNTIYF	TRBJ1-3	.	.	TRBV15
TGTGCCAGCAGTTACTCCCCAGGGGGCAATCAGCCCCAGCATTTT	CASSYSPGGNQPQHF	TRBJ1-5	.	.	TRBV6-5
TGCGCCAGCAGCTCGGGGGACAGAAATGAGCAGTTCTTC	CASSSGDRNEQFF	TRBJ2-1	.	.	TRBV5-1
TGCGCCAGCAGCTTGAGAGATTATCAGCCCCAGCATTTT	CASSLRDYQPQHF	TRBJ1-5	.	.	TRBV5-1
TGTGCCAGTCGGAGGGACCAACTCACTCATACGCAGTATTTT	CASRRDQLTHTQYF	TRBJ2-3	.	.	TRBV19
TGTGCCAGCAGCGGGGGCTACGAGCAGTACTTC	CASSGGYEQYF	TRBJ2-7	.	few	TRBV28
TGTGCCAGCAGTTACTCGAGAGCATCCTATAGCAATCAGCCCCAGCATTTT	CASSYSRASYSNQPQHF	TRBJ1-5	.	.	TRBV6-7
TGTGCCAGTAGATACATGGACAGGTATGAGCCCCAGCATTTT	CASRYMDRYEPQHF	TRBJ1-5	TRBD1	.	TRBV19
TGTGCCAGCAGCTCAGCGGGACAGGGAGAGTATGGCTACACCTTC	CASSSAGQGEYGYTF	TRBJ1-2	TRBD1	.	TRBV11-1
TGTGCCAGCAGTCTAACCTGGGAGGCGGTCTACAATGAGCAGTTCTTC	CASSLTWEAVYNEQFF	TRBJ2-1	.	.	TRBV6-6
TGTGCCAGCAGTTCTTTATATGGGCCCGGGGACATCCTAGCCAAAAACATTCAGTACTTC	CASSSLYGPGDILAKNIQYF	TRBJ2-4	.	.	TRBV27
TGTGCCAGCAGACCAGGGGACCCACTTCCTCGGCAGTATTTT	CASRPGDPLPRQYF	TRBJ2-3	.	once	TRBV28
TGTGCCAGCAGCGCGGACCTCGGACTAGCGGGAGACCATGAGCAGTTCTTC	CASSADLGLAGDHEQFF	TRBJ2-1	TRBD2	.	TRBV9
TGTGCCAGCAGCTTGGGATCCGCTAGCGGAGACACCGGGGAGCTGTTTTTT	CASSLGSASGDTGELFF	TRBJ2-2	TRBD2	.	TRBV5-4
TGTGCCAGCAGCTTAGTTCGGAGTACCGATACGCAGTATTTT	CASSLVRSTDTQYF	TRBJ2-3	.	.	TRBV7-9
TGTGCCACCAACGTAGGGCCTAGCGCCAACACCGGGGAGCTGTTTTTT	CATNVGPSANTGELFF	TRBJ2-2	.	.	TRBV2
TGTGCCAGCAGCGTAGAGGGACTAGCGGGGTACAATGAGCAGTTCTTC	CASSVEGLAGYNEQFF	TRBJ2-1	TRBD2	.	TRBV9
TGCGCCAGCAGCCTTACCCCGGGGGGTCTAGCGGAATACGAGCAGTACTTC	CASSLTPGGLAEYEQYF	TRBJ2-7	TRBD2	.	TRBV4-1
TGTGCCAGCAGCCAGACAGCTAACTATGGCTACACCTTC	CASSQTANYGYTF	TRBJ1-2	.	few	TRBV27
TGTGCCAGCAGTGGGACTAGTTCCCCCTACAATGAGCAGTTCTTC	CASSGTSSPYNEQFF	TRBJ2-1	TRBD2	once	TRBV2
TGCGCCAGCAGCCCCAGGGACAGATCTAACTATGGCTACACCTTC	CASSPRDRSNYGYTF	TRBJ1-2	TRBD1	.	TRBV4-1
TGTGCCAGCAGCAGTACGCAGAGGACAGAATCTTACAATGAGCAGTTCTTC	CASSSTQRTESYNEQFF	TRBJ2-1	.	.	TRBV7-9
TGTGCCAGCAGTTTATTCGGGGATCAGCCCCAGCATTTT	CASSLFGDQPQHF	TRBJ1-5	.	.	TRBV27
TGCGCCAGCAGCTACGGGACAGGGGGCACAGATACGCAGTATTTT	CASSYGTGGTDTQYF	TRBJ2-3	TRBD1	.	TRBV5-1
TGTGCCAGCTCCGTGGGACAGGGGAGCAACAATGAGCAGTTCTTC	CASSVGQGSNNEQFF	TRBJ2-1	TRBD1	.	TRBV18
TGTGCCAGCAGCGATACTAGAAATGAGCAGTTCTTC	CASSDTRNEQFF	TRBJ2-1	.	.	TRBV5-4
TGTGCCAGCAGGCCGGGACACAAAACCCTTAATGAAAAACTGTTTTTT	CASRPGHKTLNEKLFF	TRBJ1-4	.	.	TRBV2
TGTGCCACCCTAGCGGCCATCACCGGGGAGCTGTTTTTT	CATLAAITGELFF	TRBJ2-2	TRBD2	.	TRBV11-2